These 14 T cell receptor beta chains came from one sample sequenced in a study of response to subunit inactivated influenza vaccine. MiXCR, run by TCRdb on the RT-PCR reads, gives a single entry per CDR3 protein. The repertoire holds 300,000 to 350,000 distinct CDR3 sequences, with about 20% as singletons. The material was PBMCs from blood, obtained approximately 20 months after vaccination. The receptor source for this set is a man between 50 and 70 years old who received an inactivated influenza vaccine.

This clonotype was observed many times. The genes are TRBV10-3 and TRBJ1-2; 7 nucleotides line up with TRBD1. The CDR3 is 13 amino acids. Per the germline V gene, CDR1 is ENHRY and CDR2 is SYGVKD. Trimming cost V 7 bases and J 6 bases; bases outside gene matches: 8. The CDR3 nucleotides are TGTGCCATCACTAGACAGGGTTGGAATGGCTACACCTTC. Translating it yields CAITRQGWNGYTF.

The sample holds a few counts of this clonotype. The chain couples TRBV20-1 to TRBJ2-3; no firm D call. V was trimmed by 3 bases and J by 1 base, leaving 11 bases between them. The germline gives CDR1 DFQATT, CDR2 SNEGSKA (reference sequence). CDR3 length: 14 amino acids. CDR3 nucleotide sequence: TGCAGTGCTAGGTCCAGAGAGGGCACAGATACGCAGTATTTT. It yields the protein CSARSREGTDTQYF.

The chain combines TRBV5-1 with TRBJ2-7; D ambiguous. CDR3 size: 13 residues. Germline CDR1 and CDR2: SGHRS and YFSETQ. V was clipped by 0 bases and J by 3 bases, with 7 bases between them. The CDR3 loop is CASSLDRLYEQYF. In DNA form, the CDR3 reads TGCGCCAGCAGCTTGGACCGTCTCTACGAGCAGTACTTC.

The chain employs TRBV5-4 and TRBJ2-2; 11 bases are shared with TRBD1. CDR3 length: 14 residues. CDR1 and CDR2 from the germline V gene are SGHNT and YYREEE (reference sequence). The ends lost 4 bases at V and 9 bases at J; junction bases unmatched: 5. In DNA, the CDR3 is TGTGCCAGCAGCGGACAGGGGGCCGGCCGGGAGCTGTTTTTT. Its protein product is CASSGQGAGRELFF.

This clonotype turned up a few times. The CDR3 spells CAWSVAGYEKLFF. The CDR3 region has the DNA TGTGCCTGGAGTGTAGCAGGGTATGAAAAACTGTTTTTT. The V and J genes are TRBV30 and TRBJ1-4; TRBD1 might be the D (5 bases). Germline V gene data show CDR1 as GTSNPN and CDR2 as SVGIG (reference sequence). V shed 0 bases and J shed 6 bases, with 8 bases lying between them. This CDR3 region has 13 residues.

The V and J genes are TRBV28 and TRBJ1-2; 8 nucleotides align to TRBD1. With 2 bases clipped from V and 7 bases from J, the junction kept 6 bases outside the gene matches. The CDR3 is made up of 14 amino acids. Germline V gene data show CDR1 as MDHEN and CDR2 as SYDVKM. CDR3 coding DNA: TGTGCCAGCAGTTTAGGAGGACAGGGTGGTGGCTACACCTTC. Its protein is CASSLGGQGGGYTF.

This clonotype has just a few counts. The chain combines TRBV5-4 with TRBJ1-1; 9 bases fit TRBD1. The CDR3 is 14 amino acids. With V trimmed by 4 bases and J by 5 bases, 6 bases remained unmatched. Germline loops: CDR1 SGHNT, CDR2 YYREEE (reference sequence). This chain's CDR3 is CASSREDRGTEAFF. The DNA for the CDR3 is TGTGCCAGCAGCAGAGAGGACAGGGGTACTGAAGCTTTCTTT.

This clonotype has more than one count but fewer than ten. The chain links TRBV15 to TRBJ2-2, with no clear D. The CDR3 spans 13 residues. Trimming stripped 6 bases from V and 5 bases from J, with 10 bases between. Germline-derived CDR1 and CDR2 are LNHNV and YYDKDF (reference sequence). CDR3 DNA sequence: TGTGCCACCAGTGTTCCTGGGACCGGGGAGCTGTTTTTT. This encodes CATSVPGTGELFF.

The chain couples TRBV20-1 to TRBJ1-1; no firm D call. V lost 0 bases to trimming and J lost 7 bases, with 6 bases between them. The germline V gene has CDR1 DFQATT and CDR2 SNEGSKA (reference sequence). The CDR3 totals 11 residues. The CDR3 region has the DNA TGCAGTGCTAGAGATTGGGATGAAGCTTTCTTT. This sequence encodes CSARDWDEAFF.

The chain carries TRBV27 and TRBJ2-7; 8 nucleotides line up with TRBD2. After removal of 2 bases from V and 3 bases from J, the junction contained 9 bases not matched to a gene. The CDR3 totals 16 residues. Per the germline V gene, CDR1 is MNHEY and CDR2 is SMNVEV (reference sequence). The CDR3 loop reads CASSLGFATSVYEQYF. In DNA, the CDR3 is TGTGCCAGCAGTTTAGGCTTCGCGACTAGCGTCTACGAGCAGTACTTC.

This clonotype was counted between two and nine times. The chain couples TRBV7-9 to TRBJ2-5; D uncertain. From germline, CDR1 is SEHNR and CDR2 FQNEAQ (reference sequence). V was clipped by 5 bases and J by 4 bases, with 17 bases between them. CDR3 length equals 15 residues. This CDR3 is CASSLLSGPGETQYF. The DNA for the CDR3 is TGTGCCAGCAGCCTCCTCTCCGGCCCTGGAGAGACCCAGTACTTC.

The CDR3 protein is CASSLGAQPGLAKNIQYF. CDR3 DNA: TGTGCCAGCAGCTTAGGGGCCCAGCCAGGGTTAGCCAAAAACATTCAGTACTTC. The rearrangement links TRBV11-2 to TRBJ2-4; D possibly corresponds to TRBD1 (5 bases). Per the germline V gene, CDR1 is SGHAT and CDR2 is FQNNGV. V lost 1 base and J lost 0, with 16 bases in between. This CDR3 region has 18 residues.

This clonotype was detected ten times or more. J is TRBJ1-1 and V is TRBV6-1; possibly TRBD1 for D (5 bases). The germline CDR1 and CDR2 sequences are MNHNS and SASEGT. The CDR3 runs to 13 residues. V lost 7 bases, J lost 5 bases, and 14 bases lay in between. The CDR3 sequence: CASTDVRGTEAFF. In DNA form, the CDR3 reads TGTGCCAGCACCGACGTGAGGGGAACTGAAGCTTTCTTT.

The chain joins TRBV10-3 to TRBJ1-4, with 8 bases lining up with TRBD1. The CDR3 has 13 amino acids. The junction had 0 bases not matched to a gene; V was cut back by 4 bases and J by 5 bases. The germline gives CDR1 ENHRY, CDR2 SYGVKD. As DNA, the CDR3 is TGTGCCATCAGTGGACAGGGGAATGAAAAACTGTTTTTT. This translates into CAISGQGNEKLFF.